The 32 T cell receptor beta chains listed next were all sequenced from one sample in a study of beta chain features in type 1 diabetes. The sequenced template was cDNA made from the entire isolated RNA. Sequencing was performed with immunoSEQ multiplex PCR; in TCRdb, only in-frame clones are kept and a portion is missing. The profile covers 450,000 or so clones, with 9.5% to 12% appearing a single time and about 0.045% taken by the ten largest. Sequences were obtained from naive CD4+ T cells from blood. All receptors derive from a woman between 18 and 30 years old in good health.

V gene TRBV5-4 combines with J gene TRBJ2-5; a possible D gene is TRBD2 (7 bases). Per germline, CDR1 SGHNT and CDR2 YYREEE (reference sequence). This CDR3 has 15 amino acids. Trimming cost V 3 bases and J 8 bases, with 20 bases left between them. In DNA form, the CDR3 reads TGTGCCAGCAGCTCTCACAGGGAGGGCGGTGGAACCCAGTACTTC. Encoded protein: CASSSHREGGGTQYF.

This clone was seen only a few times. V usage is TRBV4-2 and J usage is TRBJ1-2; perhaps TRBD1 as D (6 bases). The germline V gene has CDR1 LGHNA and CDR2 YNFKEQ. V was pared by 4 bases and J by 7 bases, with 10 bases between. The CDR3 covers 12 residues. This CDR3 reads CASSLSGAGYTF. DNA of the CDR3: TGTGCCAGCAGCCTCTCAGGGGCTGGCTACACCTTC.

This clone was observed a handful of times. The chain has TRBV29-1 and TRBJ1-2; no clear D gene. This CDR3 spans 12 amino acids. Germline lookup yields CDR1 SQVTM and CDR2 ANQGSEA. Trimming cost V 6 bases and J 3 bases, with 11 bases left between them. The CDR3 DNA reads TGCAGCGTCGCGGACGGAGACTATGGCTACACCTTC. Residues: CSVADGDYGYTF.

A few counts support this clone. This rearrangement joins TRBV6-5 to TRBJ2-7; D is possibly TRBD1 or TRBD2 (5 bases each). In germline, CDR1 is MNHEY, CDR2 SVGAGI. This CDR3 region has 14 residues. Trimming removed 7 bases from V and 1 base from J, with 14 bases in between. CDR3 DNA sequence: TGTGCCAGCACTGCAGGGACCTCTTCCTACGAGCAGTACTTC. Amino acids: CASTAGTSSYEQYF.

There are a few counts of this clone. The CDR3 DNA sequence: TGTGCCAGCAGCCGTGGGGGTGCCAAAAACATTCAGTACTTC. It yields the protein CASSRGGAKNIQYF. V gene TRBV9 combines with J gene TRBJ2-4; TRBD1 or TRBD2 may be the D gene (5 bases each). The CDR3 is 14 amino acids. The V gene's germline CDR1 is SGDLS and CDR2 YYNGEE. Trimming left V 4 bases short and J 1 base short, with 9 bases between. Full variable domain (missing parts from reference TRBV9 and TRBJ2-4): DSGVTQTPKHLITATGQRVTLRCSPRSGDLSVYWYQQSLDQGLQFLIQYYNGEERAKGNILERFSAQQFPDLHSELNLSSLELGDSALYFCASSRGGAKNIQYFGAGTRLSVL.

The gene calls are TRBV5-6 and TRBJ2-4; D unresolved. Germline loops: CDR1 SGHDT, CDR2 YYEEEE. The CDR3 totals 13 residues. The V and J ends lost 7 bases and 0 bases respectively, with 8 bases between them. CDR3: CASSVLAKNIQYF. CDR3 DNA sequence: TGTGCCAGCTCCGTCCTAGCCAAAAACATTCAGTACTTC. Full variable domain (remainder filled in from reference TRBV5-6 and TRBJ2-4): DAGVTQSPTHLIKTRGQQVTLRCSPKSGHDTVSWYQQALGQGPQFIFQYYEEEERQRGNFPDRFSGHQFPNYSSELNVNALLLGDSALYLCASSVLAKNIQYFGAGTRLSVL.

The chain joins TRBV27 to TRBJ1-6; D gene ambiguous. V was trimmed by 3 bases and J by 8 bases, leaving 8 bases between them. The CDR3 runs to 13 residues. Germline assignment: CDR1 MNHEY and CDR2 SMNVEV (reference sequence). Written as DNA, the CDR3 is TGTGCCAGCAGTTTCCCCGGCGATTCACCCCTCCACTTT. It specifies CASSFPGDSPLHF.

The chain uses TRBV7-6 and TRBJ2-2; D call uncertain. The germline V gene encodes CDR1 SGHVS and CDR2 FNYEAQ. This CDR3 has 16 residues. V dropped 4 bases and J dropped 4 bases, with 16 bases sitting between them. The CDR3 here is CASSSTPLSGTGELFF. The CDR3 DNA sequence: TGTGCCAGCAGCTCCACCCCATTATCCGGCACCGGGGAGCTGTTTTTT. The full variable domain, rest sourced from reference TRBV7-6 and TRBJ2-2, is GAGVSQSPRYKVTKRGQDVALRCDPISGHVSLYWYRQALGQGPEFLTYFNYEAQQDKSGLPNDRFSAERPEGSISTLTIQRTEQRDSAMYRCASSSTPLSGTGELFFGEGSRLTVL.

A few counts support this clone. The chain joins TRBV6-1 to TRBJ2-3, with D tentatively TRBD2 (6 bases). CDR1 and CDR2 from the germline V gene are MNHNS and SASEGT. The CDR3 is 14 amino acids. Trimming left V 6 bases short and J 1 base short, with 11 bases between. The CDR3, as DNA: TGTGCCAGCAGGGAGGGGTATGGCACAGATACGCAGTATTTT. Residues: CASREGYGTDTQYF.

This clone was found a few times. The chain joins TRBV13 to TRBJ1-1, with unresolved D. The CDR3 contains 12 residues. V was shortened by 5 bases and J by 1 base, with 5 bases between the two germline ends. CDR1 is PRHDT and CDR2 is FYEKMQ in the germline V gene (reference sequence). The CDR3 DNA sequence: TGTGCCAGCAGCCACCGGAACACTGAAGCTTTCTTT. Protein product: CASSHRNTEAFF.

This clone was counted only a few times. The chain joins TRBV30 to TRBJ2-2; D is perhaps TRBD2 (6 bases). Trimming removed 5 bases at V and 0 bases at J, with 10 bases between. The germline CDR1 and CDR2 sequences are GTSNPN and SVGIG (reference sequence). This CDR3 is 14 amino acids long. The CDR3 loop reads CAWDRGTNTGELFF. The CDR3 DNA is TGTGCCTGGGATCGGGGGACGAACACCGGGGAGCTGTTTTTT.

This clone turned up a few times. This chain joins TRBV9 and TRBJ2-3; maybe TRBD1 (5 bases). V shed 3 bases and J shed 1 base, with 24 bases lying between them. This CDR3 has 19 amino acids. The V gene's germline CDR1 is SGDLS and CDR2 YYNGEE. Here the CDR3 DNA reads TGTGCCAGCAGCGCTACAACTTTGGGGCAGCCCAGCCGCACAGATACGCAGTATTTT. Its protein is CASSATTLGQPSRTDTQYF.

This clone has only a few counts. This chain connects TRBV7-2 to TRBJ2-1, with 13 bases that match TRBD2. There are 17 residues in the CDR3. Germline V gene sequence: CDR1 SGHTA, CDR2 FQGNSA. The ends lost 0 bases at V and 6 bases at J; junction bases unmatched: 5. The CDR3 is CASSLARTSGSPNEQFF. CDR3 in DNA: TGTGCCAGCAGCTTAGCCCGGACTAGCGGGAGCCCCAATGAGCAGTTCTTC.

V usage is TRBV9 and J usage is TRBJ2-1, with 9 bases identical to TRBD1. Losses at the gene ends were 1 base for V and 9 bases for J; bases not matched to a gene: 5. CDR3 length equals 14 residues. CDR1 and CDR2 (germline): SGDLS, YYNGEE. For the CDR3, the DNA is TGTGCCAGCAGCGTACACAGGGGGCGGAGTGAGCAGTTCTTC. It is translated as CASSVHRGRSEQFF. The variable domain in full, with the rest retrieved from reference TRBV9 and TRBJ2-1, is DSGVTQTPKHLITATGQRVTLRCSPRSGDLSVYWYQQSLDQGLQFLIQYYNGEERAKGNILERFSAQQFPDLHSELNLSSLELGDSALYFCASSVHRGRSEQFFGPGTRLTVL.

The chain's CDR3 is CASSLTGFYEQYV. In DNA, the CDR3 is TGTGCCAGCAGCCTCACAGGGTTCTACGAGCAGTACGTC. This chain links TRBV7-8 with TRBJ2-7; D possibly corresponds to TRBD1 (6 bases). This CDR3 has 13 residues. V lost 5 bases and J lost 3, with 11 bases in between. Germline V gives CDR1 SGHVS, CDR2 FQNEAQ.

The chain combines TRBV7-6 with TRBJ1-1, with D uncertain. Germline CDR1 reads SGHVS; CDR2 reads FNYEAQ. This CDR3 contains 15 residues. The V gene lost 0 bases and the J gene lost 5 bases, with 13 bases spanning the gap. The CDR3 spells CASSLARQSLTEAFF. Written as DNA, the CDR3 is TGTGCCAGCAGCTTAGCGCGTCAGTCGTTGACTGAAGCTTTCTTT.

This sequence joins TRBV10-3 and TRBJ1-2, with D tentatively TRBD1 (6 bases). The V gene lost 0 bases and the J gene lost 6 bases, with 14 bases spanning the gap. The CDR3 has 15 residues. Germline V gives CDR1 ENHRY, CDR2 SYGVKD. As DNA, the CDR3 is TGTGCCATCAGTGAGTCTGGAGGGGGTATTGATGGCTACACCTTC. It encodes CAISESGGGIDGYTF.

CDR3 in DNA: TGCAGCGCGGGTATCGGGGGCACCGGGGAGCTGTTTTTT. Protein sequence: CSAGIGGTGELFF. The chain joins TRBV29-1 to TRBJ2-2, with a possible D match to TRBD2 (6 bases). Germline V gene lookup returns CDR1 SQVTM and CDR2 ANQGSEA. V lost 7 bases and J 4 bases, leaving 13 bases between the germline ends. The CDR3 consists of 13 residues.

This clone was recorded at least ten times. Other nucleotide sequences in the sample specify the same CDR3. V and J are TRBV29-1 and TRBJ2-5; 9 nucleotides line up with TRBD1. Per the germline V gene, CDR1 is SQVTM and CDR2 is ANQGSEA. V dropped 7 bases and J dropped 4; count of bases not matched to a gene: 4. This CDR3 region has 12 residues. The chain's CDR3 is CSAGQGGETQYF. Written as DNA, the CDR3 is TGCAGCGCGGGACAGGGAGGAGAGACCCAGTACTTC.

This sequence joins TRBV5-4 and TRBJ2-3; weak D call: TRBD1 (5 bases). Trimming left V 4 bases short and J 1 base short, with 13 bases between. The CDR3 spans 15 residues. Germline-derived CDR1 and CDR2 are SGHNT and YYREEE (reference sequence). The DNA for the CDR3 is TGTGCCAGCAGCCCCCGAGACAGCGGCACAGATACGCAGTATTTT. This sequence encodes CASSPRDSGTDTQYF.

This sequence joins TRBV2 and TRBJ2-4; unclear D gene. Per germline, CDR1 SNHLY and CDR2 FYNNEI. V was trimmed by 8 bases and J by 5 bases, leaving 13 bases between them. The CDR3 is 13 amino acids. CDR3 loop: CASCGGTQNIQYF. CDR3 DNA: TGTGCCAGCTGCGGCGGCACGCAAAACATTCAGTACTTC.

There are a few counts of this clone. V gene TRBV7-2 combines with J gene TRBJ2-5; the match to TRBD2 covers 8 bases. In germline, CDR1 is SGHTA, CDR2 FQGNSA. Germline trimming cut 7 bases from V and 4 bases from J; bases unmatched to any gene: 11. This CDR3 comprises 15 residues. Here the CDR3 reads CASNPSGGLGETQYF. CDR3 nucleotide sequence: TGTGCCAGCAATCCCTCGGGGGGGCTAGGAGAGACCCAGTACTTC.

This clone was counted only a few times. The chain couples TRBV9 to TRBJ2-1; no definite D call. V was cut by 2 bases and J by 5 bases, with 5 bases left in between. The CDR3 is made up of 12 amino acids. Germline V CDR1 and CDR2: SGDLS, YYNGEE. The CDR3 sequence is CASSVVNNEQFF. The CDR3 DNA sequence: TGTGCCAGCAGCGTCGTTAACAATGAGCAGTTCTTC. Variable domain in full (rest from reference TRBV9 and TRBJ2-1): DSGVTQTPKHLITATGQRVTLRCSPRSGDLSVYWYQQSLDQGLQFLIQYYNGEERAKGNILERFSAQQFPDLHSELNLSSLELGDSALYFCASSVVNNEQFFGPGTRLTVL.

Comment on this clone: Other DNA sequences in this specimen translate into the identical CDR3. The J gene is TRBJ2-3, the V gene TRBV7-9; D remains ambiguous. In germline, CDR1 is SEHNR, CDR2 FQNEAQ (reference sequence). The CDR3 runs 11 residues. Deletions cut 2 bases from V and 6 bases from J, with 3 bases between. The CDR3, as DNA: TGTGCCAGCAGCTTACAGGATACGCAGTATTTT. Translation: CASSLQDTQYF.

This clone was recorded a few times. This chain joins TRBV7-2 and TRBJ2-3; the match to TRBD2 covers 8 bases. This CDR3 spans 14 amino acids. The J segment lost 3 bases and the V segment lost 3 bases, leaving 2 bases of the junction unmatched. Germline V gives CDR1 SGHTA, CDR2 FQGNSA. CDR3 residues: CASSFSGATDTQYF. The CDR3 nucleotides are TGTGCCAGCAGCTTTAGCGGGGCGACAGATACGCAGTATTTT.

The rearrangement uses TRBV2 and TRBJ2-5; tentatively, D is TRBD1 (6 bases). Germline lookup yields CDR1 SNHLY and CDR2 FYNNEI. V was pared by 5 bases and J by 5 bases, with 12 bases between. This CDR3 comprises 13 residues. This CDR3 reads CASSNRGTETQYF. CDR3 nucleotides: TGTGCCAGCAGTAATAGGGGGACGGAGACCCAGTACTTC.

J is TRBJ1-1 and V is TRBV4-1; D is undetermined. The CDR3 spans 15 residues. Trimming shortened V by 3 bases and J by 1 base, and 12 bases separated the two germline ends. CDR1 MGHRA and CDR2 YSYEKL come from the germline V gene. This chain's CDR3 is CASSHPGRANTEAFF. The DNA of the CDR3 is TGCGCCAGCAGCCACCCCGGACGGGCGAACACTGAAGCTTTCTTT.

The sample holds a few counts of this clone. This rearrangement joins TRBV29-1 to TRBJ1-2; D gene ambiguous. CDR3 length: 12 residues. CDR1 is SQVTM and CDR2 is ANQGSEA in the germline V gene. V shed 4 bases and J shed 2 bases, with 8 bases lying between them. The chain's CDR3 is CSVGSANYGYTF. The CDR3 nucleotides are TGCAGCGTTGGTTCAGCAAACTATGGCTACACCTTC.

This clone came up a few times. V and J are TRBV7-2 and TRBJ2-5; no definite D call. V dropped 1 base and J dropped 7 bases, with 13 bases sitting between them. Germline V CDR1 and CDR2: SGHTA, FQGNSA. The CDR3 is 14 residues long. In nucleotides, the CDR3 is TGTGCCAGCAGCTTAGGTGGGTCCGTACGGACCCAGTACTTC. It specifies CASSLGGSVRTQYF.

CDR3 region: CASSERQGPEKLFF. CDR3 nucleotides: TGTGCCAGCTCAGAGCGACAGGGTCCTGAAAAACTGTTTTTT. The chain carries TRBV18 and TRBJ1-4, with TRBD1 matching 7 bases. The CDR3 totals 14 residues. The germline V gene has CDR1 KGHSH and CDR2 LQKENI. Trimming cost V 5 bases and J 7 bases; bases outside gene matches: 7.

This clone was seen a handful of times. This chain uses TRBV14 with TRBJ2-7; D remains ambiguous. V was cut by 4 bases and J by 2 bases, with 15 bases left in between. CDR1 is SGHDN and CDR2 is FVKESK in the germline V gene. The CDR3 consists of 15 residues. The CDR3 here is CASSPRSGGPYEQYF. The CDR3 nucleotides are TGTGCCAGCAGCCCCCGCTCTGGCGGACCCTACGAGCAGTACTTC.

The chain recombines TRBV7-9 with TRBJ2-5, with D possibly matching TRBD1 (5 bases). CDR1 is SEHNR, CDR2 FQNEAQ, per germline (reference sequence). The CDR3 sequence is 14 residues long. V was shortened by 6 bases and J by 4 bases, with 15 bases between the two germline ends. CDR3 loop: CASRDLGHPETQYF. The CDR3, as DNA: TGTGCCAGCAGGGATTTGGGGCACCCAGAGACCCAGTACTTC.